Shown below are 27 T cell receptor beta chains from a single sample sequenced in a study of CD8 T cells in Susac syndrome. RNA in amounts of roughly 0.45 to 1 ug was reverse transcribed with random hexamers. TCRdb analysed the immunoSEQ multiplex PCR reads with MiXCR anew, one entry per CDR3 protein. In the table there are a few hundred thousand distinct CDR3 sequences, around 85% of which are singletons. Sequencing used CD8+ T cells from PBMCs. The receptors shown here come from a human donor with multiple sclerosis.

The chain is built from TRBV4-1 and TRBJ2-7, with 8 bases identical to TRBD1. Germline-derived CDR1 and CDR2 are MGHRA and YSYEKL. The CDR3 has 16 residues. Trimming took 5 bases from V and 8 from J; bases not matched to a gene: 17. DNA of the CDR3: TGCGCCAGCAGCGGCCGGGAACGGGACAGGTGGGGGAAGCAGTACTTC. Encoded protein: CASSGRERDRWGKQYF.

The rearrangement links TRBV12-3 or TRBV12-4 to TRBJ1-2; D is unresolved. V dropped 7 bases and J dropped 6 bases, with 18 bases sitting between them. The CDR3 spans 14 residues. CDR3 in DNA: TGTGCCAGCAATCGAGCAGGTCCTTCTGATGGCTACACCTTC. It specifies CASNRAGPSDGYTF.

The chain recombines TRBV14 with TRBJ2-5, with 8 positions matching TRBD2. Looked up from germline, CDR1 is SGHDN and CDR2 is FVKESK. The CDR3 consists of 16 residues. Trimming removed 3 bases from V and 2 bases from J; junction bases left unmatched: 8. The chain's CDR3 is CASSHEGIAGQETQYF. In DNA form, the CDR3 reads TGTGCCAGCAGCCACGAAGGAATAGCGGGGCAAGAGACCCAGTACTTC.

This chain joins TRBV9 and TRBJ1-1; possibly TRBD1 for D (5 bases). V shed 0 bases and J shed 1 base, with 10 bases lying between them. Germline CDR1 and CDR2: SGDLS and YYNGEE. The CDR3 loop spans 15 amino acids. This CDR3 reads CASSVEGGTNTEAFF. For the CDR3, the DNA is TGTGCCAGCAGCGTAGAAGGAGGGACGAACACTGAAGCTTTCTTT.

The chain uses TRBV23-1 and TRBJ1-5, with D possibly TRBD1 on 5 matching bases. TRBV23-1 is identified as an open reading frame with a role that is uncertain. This CDR3 is built from 13 residues. The V gene lost 6 bases and the J gene lost 4 bases, with 10 bases spanning the gap. In DNA, the CDR3 is TGCGCCAGCAGACGAGGGGTTAATCAGCCCCAGCATTTT. It yields the protein CASRRGVNQPQHF.

This clonotype was observed a few times. CDR3 sequence reads: CASSGHSGRLSSYEQYF. CDR3 nucleotide sequence: TGTGCCAGCAGCGGTCATAGCGGGAGGCTCAGCTCCTACGAGCAGTACTTC. The chain joins TRBV7-6 to TRBJ2-7, with 10 bases identical to TRBD2. This CDR3 is 17 amino acids long. The ends lost 5 bases at V and 0 bases at J; junction bases unmatched: 10. The germline gives CDR1 SGHVS, CDR2 FNYEAQ.

V usage is TRBV29-1 and J usage is TRBJ2-2, with D uncertain. Germline values: CDR1 SQVTM, CDR2 ANQGSEA. The CDR3 length is 12 residues. V lost 5 bases to trimming and J lost 6 bases, with 10 bases between them. The CDR3 loop is CSVLTGPGELFF. CDR3 DNA sequence: TGCAGCGTTCTCACCGGTCCCGGGGAGCTGTTTTTT.

This chain links TRBV6-5 with TRBJ1-5; D is undetermined. Per the germline V gene, CDR1 is MNHEY and CDR2 is SVGAGI. This CDR3 comprises 15 residues. Deletions cut 0 bases from V and 2 bases from J, with 8 bases between. CDR3 amino acids: CASSYSDGRNQPQHF. The CDR3 DNA follows: TGTGCCAGCAGTTACTCAGACGGCCGCAATCAGCCCCAGCATTTT.

The chain combines TRBV27 with TRBJ1-1; the D gene is possibly TRBD1 (6 bases). This CDR3 spans 11 amino acids. Germline V gene sequence: CDR1 MNHEY, CDR2 SMNVEV (reference sequence). Trimming pared 4 bases from V and 9 bases from J, leaving 9 bases between. CDR3 DNA sequence: TGTGCCAGCAGTTCCACAGGGCAAGCTTTCTTT. It translates to CASSSTGQAFF.

CDR3: CASSPHPMNTEAFF. In DNA, the CDR3 is TGTGCCAGCAGTCCCCACCCCATGAACACTGAAGCTTTCTTT. This chain uses TRBV27 with TRBJ1-1; no clear D gene. From germline, CDR1 is MNHEY and CDR2 SMNVEV (reference sequence). V was cut by 5 bases and J by 0 bases, with 10 bases left in between. The CDR3 is made up of 14 amino acids.

The V and J genes are TRBV5-1 and TRBJ1-2, with TRBD1 matching over 7 bases. This CDR3 has 14 residues. After removal of 3 bases from V and 6 bases from J, the junction contained 8 bases not matched to a gene. Germline V CDR1 and CDR2: SGHRS, YFSETQ. The CDR3 region is CASSSTWTGHGYTF. The CDR3 DNA reads as TGCGCCAGCAGCTCGACCTGGACAGGACATGGCTACACCTTC.

This chain links TRBV6-1 with TRBJ2-7; D uncertain. Deletions cut 9 bases from V and 1 base from J, with 16 bases between. Germline V gene sequence: CDR1 MNHNS, CDR2 SASEGT. The CDR3 is 14 residues long. The CDR3 region is CASHGSYLSYEQYF. The CDR3 nucleotides read TGTGCCAGTCACGGCAGTTACCTTTCCTACGAGCAGTACTTC.

The V call is TRBV15, the J call TRBJ1-1; D is undetermined. Trimming removed 6 bases from V and 0 bases from J, with 11 bases in between. The germline V gene has CDR1 LNHNV and CDR2 YYDKDF (reference sequence). This CDR3 comprises 14 residues. In DNA, the CDR3 is TGTGCCACCAGGAGCGACACGATGAACACTGAAGCTTTCTTT. Protein sequence: CATRSDTMNTEAFF.

The chain links TRBV27 to TRBJ1-1; D possibly corresponds to TRBD1 (6 bases). V shed 5 bases and J shed 8 bases, with 21 bases lying between them. CDR1 is MNHEY and CDR2 is SMNVEV in the germline V gene (reference sequence). This CDR3 has 15 amino acids. CDR3 nucleotides: TGTGCCAGCAGTCTCCCTGGGGGGCCGCGCGGGGAAGCTTTCTTT. Its translation: CASSLPGGPRGEAFF.

The chain links TRBV20-1 to TRBJ2-7, with D perhaps matching TRBD1 or TRBD2 (5 bases each). Germline loops: CDR1 DFQATT, CDR2 SNEGSKA (reference sequence). V shed 6 bases and J shed 3 bases, with 18 bases lying between them. This CDR3 has 14 amino acids. The CDR3 reads CSAEGPKINYEQYF. The CDR3 DNA is TGCAGTGCCGAGGGACCGAAAATAAACTACGAGCAGTACTTC.

This chain joins TRBV4-1 and TRBJ1-1; D not certain. V was pared by 1 base and J by 3 bases, with 12 bases between. The germline V gene encodes CDR1 MGHRA and CDR2 YSYEKL. The CDR3 covers 15 residues. CDR3: CASSQGQPTYTEAFF. The CDR3 DNA follows: TGCGCCAGCAGCCAAGGGCAGCCAACCTACACTGAAGCTTTCTTT.

This chain links TRBV27 with TRBJ2-7, with 12 bases matching TRBD2. The CDR3 is made up of 14 amino acids. After removal of 5 bases from V and 3 bases from J, the junction contained 2 bases not matched to a gene. From germline, CDR1 is MNHEY and CDR2 SMNVEV (reference sequence). The CDR3 nucleotides are TGTGCCAGCAGTCAACTAGCGGGAGGCTACGAGCAGTACTTC. This sequence encodes CASSQLAGGYEQYF.

The gene calls are TRBV11-2 and TRBJ2-5; D is perhaps TRBD2 (5 bases). Trimming took off 4 bases at V and 0 bases at J, with 12 bases between the two ends. The CDR3 spans 15 residues. The germline gives CDR1 SGHAT, CDR2 FQNNGV. The DNA for the CDR3 is TGTGCCAGCAGCTCGAGGGTCCTCTACCAAGAGACCCAGTACTTC. The encoded protein is CASSSRVLYQETQYF.

The chain joins TRBV24-1 to TRBJ2-1; unclear D gene. Between the trimmed V and J ends, which lost 3 bases and 8 bases, there was a span of 7 bases. CDR3 size: 12 residues. Germline lookup yields CDR1 KGHDR and CDR2 SFDVKD. DNA for the CDR3: TGTGCCACCAGTGATCTTGGACATGAGCAGTTCTTC. It is translated as CATSDLGHEQFF.

The chain recombines TRBV27 with TRBJ2-1, with D perhaps given as TRBD1 or TRBD2 (6 bases each). V lost 5 bases and J lost 6, with 17 bases in between. The CDR3 totals 15 residues. From germline, CDR1 is MNHEY and CDR2 SMNVEV (reference sequence). The DNA of the CDR3 is TGTGCCAGCAGTGGTCCGGGGGCTAGGGCCAATGAGCAGTTCTTC. Protein: CASSGPGARANEQFF.

V and J are TRBV5-4 and TRBJ1-2; D is unresolved. Trimming removed 0 bases at V and 8 bases at J, with 11 bases between. Germline V CDR1 and CDR2: SGHNT, YYREEE (reference sequence). This CDR3 has 13 residues. CDR3 nucleotide sequence: TGTGCCAGCAGCTTGGTTGGTTCGGGAGGCTACACCTTC. Protein product: CASSLVGSGGYTF.

This clonotype was counted a few times. This chain uses TRBV30 with TRBJ1-2; weak D call: TRBD1 (5 bases). This CDR3 has 14 residues. Trimming took 3 bases from V and 4 from J, leaving 15 bases between them. CDR1 is GTSNPN and CDR2 is SVGIG in the germline V gene (reference sequence). CDR3 bases: TGTGCCTGGAGCCCCGGCCAGGGCACCTATGGCTACACCTTC. Protein product: CAWSPGQGTYGYTF.

CDR3 protein: CASSEDAGDGQPQHF. The CDR3 DNA reads as TGTGCCAGCAGTGAAGATGCTGGGGACGGCCAGCCCCAGCATTTT. This chain connects TRBV6-1 to TRBJ1-5, with a weak D call TRBD1 (5 bases). Germline lookup yields CDR1 MNHNS and CDR2 SASEGT. The CDR3 length is 15 residues. The V end was cut by 1 base, the J end by 7 bases, with 14 bases between.

The rearrangement uses TRBV10-3 and TRBJ1-2; tentatively, D is TRBD1 (6 bases). Germline V CDR1 and CDR2: ENHRY, SYGVKD. Trimming cost V 7 bases and J 3 bases, with 21 bases left between them. The length of the CDR3 is 16 residues. CDR3 sequence reads: CAIKDLTGRVDYGYTF. The DNA for the CDR3 is TGTGCCATCAAGGATTTAACAGGGAGGGTCGACTATGGCTACACCTTC.

The CDR3 loop is CAIGTGDFGNQPQHF. CDR3 nucleotides: TGTGCCATCGGGACAGGCGATTTTGGCAATCAGCCCCAGCATTTT. V usage is TRBV10-3 and J usage is TRBJ1-5; 8 nucleotides match TRBD1. With 8 bases clipped from V and 2 bases from J, the junction kept 8 bases outside the gene matches. The V gene's germline CDR1 is ENHRY and CDR2 SYGVKD. This CDR3 is built from 15 residues.

The rearrangement links TRBV7-9 to TRBJ2-2, with TRBD2 matching 13 bases. With 5 bases clipped from V and 6 bases from J, the junction kept 12 bases outside the gene matches. The V gene's germline CDR1 is SEHNR and CDR2 FQNEAQ (reference sequence). This CDR3 comprises 18 residues. In DNA, the CDR3 is TGTGCCAGCAGCCCAACCCCCTCGACTAGCGGGAGGCCCGGGGAGCTGTTTTTT. It is translated as CASSPTPSTSGRPGELFF.

This sequence joins TRBV5-6 and TRBJ1-1; D perhaps matches TRBD1 (5 bases). The CDR3 sequence is 16 residues long. CDR1 is SGHDT, CDR2 YYEEEE, per germline. Trimming left V 2 bases short and J 7 bases short, with 21 bases between. The CDR3: CASSFDPETDIGEAFF. The CDR3 DNA sequence: TGTGCCAGCAGCTTCGATCCCGAGACAGACATCGGTGAAGCTTTCTTT.